These 11 T cell receptor beta chains came from one sample sequenced in a study of sequential checkpoint blockade in melanoma. Clones were read by immunoSEQ multiplex PCR, and TCRdb kept only the in-frame ones, dropping some. In the table there are around 15,000 clones, more than 85% of which are singletons. Treatment denoted: randomized to nivolumab then ipilimumab (arm A) or the reverse (arm B). Sequences were derived from CD8+ T cells sorted from blood (inferred from file names), sampled from a patient given nivolumab and ipilimumab in sequence. These receptors all stem from a human donor with melanoma.

The CDR3 spells CASSPTYEQYF. The CDR3 DNA sequence: TGTGCCAGCAGTCCTACCTACGAGCAGTACTTC. The rearrangement joins TRBV6-6 to TRBJ2-7, with no clear D. CDR3 size: 11 residues. Germline V CDR1 and CDR2: MNHNY, SVGAGI (reference sequence). Between the trimmed V and J ends, which lost 5 bases and 2 bases, there was a span of 4 bases.

V is TRBV6-5 and J is TRBJ1-1, with D unclear. The ends were cut back, 5 bases at V and 5 bases at J, with 12 bases in the middle. This CDR3 contains 13 residues. Per the germline V gene, CDR1 is MNHEY and CDR2 is SVGAGI. CDR3 DNA sequence: TGTGCCAGCAGTCCCTCGGTCCAAACTGAAGCTTTCTTT. This encodes CASSPSVQTEAFF.

The V call is TRBV28, the J call TRBJ1-2, with D uncertain. This CDR3 region has 15 residues. CDR1 is MDHEN and CDR2 is SYDVKM in the germline V gene. Trimming shortened V by 5 bases and J by 0 bases, and 13 bases separated the two germline ends. CDR3 loop: CASSVRVFTNYGYTF. In DNA, the CDR3 is TGTGCCAGCAGTGTACGGGTCTTTACTAACTATGGCTACACCTTC.

The chain employs TRBV19 and TRBJ2-7, with D unresolved. Germline values: CDR1 LNHDA, CDR2 SQIVND (reference sequence). This CDR3 contains 13 residues. The V end lost 1 base, the J end lost 3 bases, and 7 bases lay between the germline ends. CDR3: CASSIGHVYEQYF. CDR3 nucleotides: TGTGCCAGTAGTATAGGGCATGTCTACGAGCAGTACTTC.

This chain uses TRBV7-9 with TRBJ2-7; TRBD2 might be the D (6 bases). The germline V and J ends were trimmed by 4 bases and 4 bases, with 14 bases remaining between them. CDR1 is SEHNR and CDR2 is FQNEAQ in the germline V gene (reference sequence). This CDR3 contains 14 residues. For the CDR3, the DNA is TGTGCCAGCAGCTCGGCCCTAGCGTCATACGAGCAGTACTTC. Translating it yields CASSSALASYEQYF.

The rearrangement uses TRBV4-3 and TRBJ2-7; 7 bases match TRBD1. Germline CDR1 LGHNA, CDR2 YSLEER. Trimming removed 2 bases from V and 5 bases from J; junction bases left unmatched: 9. This CDR3 contains 15 residues. The CDR3 here is CASSQFPGQSNEQYF. CDR3 nucleotide sequence: TGCGCCAGCAGCCAATTCCCGGGACAGAGTAACGAGCAGTACTTC.

J is TRBJ2-7 and V is TRBV11-1; D unclear. The CDR3 spans 11 residues. Trimming took off 5 bases at V and 5 bases at J, with 7 bases between the two ends. In germline, CDR1 is SGHAT, CDR2 FQDESV (reference sequence). CDR3 nucleotide sequence: TGTGCCAGCAGCCACAATGACGAGCAGTACTTC. Translated, it gives CASSHNDEQYF.

The CDR3 DNA reads as TGTGCCAGCAGGGAAGGGGGCTCCTACGAGCAGTACTTC. It translates to CASREGGSYEQYF. The chain couples TRBV5-6 to TRBJ2-7, with D tentatively TRBD1 (6 bases). This CDR3 region has 13 residues. V lost 5 bases and J 0 bases, leaving 9 bases between the germline ends. The germline CDR1 and CDR2 sequences are SGHDT and YYEEEE.

The chain combines TRBV28 with TRBJ2-7, with 12 bases identical to TRBD1. V was pared by 6 bases and J by 2 bases, with 8 bases of the junction left unmatched. The CDR3 extends over 16 amino acids. Per the germline V gene, CDR1 is MDHEN and CDR2 is SYDVKM. The CDR3 DNA follows: TGTGCCAGCAGCCTCGGGACAGGGGGCGCGCCCTACGAGCAGTACTTC. Its translation: CASSLGTGGAPYEQYF.

Written as DNA, the CDR3 is TGTGCCAGCAGTGAATCATCGACCAGAGGCACCATATATTTT. Protein: CASSESSTRGTIYF. The chain combines TRBV25-1 with TRBJ1-3; D remains ambiguous. V lost 1 base to trimming and J lost 9 bases, with 13 bases between them. This CDR3 has 14 amino acids. Germline assignment: CDR1 MGHDK and CDR2 SYGVNS.

This clone was seen just once. The chain uses TRBV27 and TRBJ2-7, with a tentative D call TRBD1 (6 bases). Trimming shortened V by 5 bases and J by 4 bases, and 15 bases separated the two germline ends. The CDR3 contains 14 residues. Germline V lookup: CDR1 MNHEY, CDR2 SMNVEV (reference sequence). The chain's CDR3 is CASSPRGFEYEQYV. DNA for the CDR3: TGTGCCAGCAGTCCCAGGGGCTTTGAGTACGAGCAGTACGTC.